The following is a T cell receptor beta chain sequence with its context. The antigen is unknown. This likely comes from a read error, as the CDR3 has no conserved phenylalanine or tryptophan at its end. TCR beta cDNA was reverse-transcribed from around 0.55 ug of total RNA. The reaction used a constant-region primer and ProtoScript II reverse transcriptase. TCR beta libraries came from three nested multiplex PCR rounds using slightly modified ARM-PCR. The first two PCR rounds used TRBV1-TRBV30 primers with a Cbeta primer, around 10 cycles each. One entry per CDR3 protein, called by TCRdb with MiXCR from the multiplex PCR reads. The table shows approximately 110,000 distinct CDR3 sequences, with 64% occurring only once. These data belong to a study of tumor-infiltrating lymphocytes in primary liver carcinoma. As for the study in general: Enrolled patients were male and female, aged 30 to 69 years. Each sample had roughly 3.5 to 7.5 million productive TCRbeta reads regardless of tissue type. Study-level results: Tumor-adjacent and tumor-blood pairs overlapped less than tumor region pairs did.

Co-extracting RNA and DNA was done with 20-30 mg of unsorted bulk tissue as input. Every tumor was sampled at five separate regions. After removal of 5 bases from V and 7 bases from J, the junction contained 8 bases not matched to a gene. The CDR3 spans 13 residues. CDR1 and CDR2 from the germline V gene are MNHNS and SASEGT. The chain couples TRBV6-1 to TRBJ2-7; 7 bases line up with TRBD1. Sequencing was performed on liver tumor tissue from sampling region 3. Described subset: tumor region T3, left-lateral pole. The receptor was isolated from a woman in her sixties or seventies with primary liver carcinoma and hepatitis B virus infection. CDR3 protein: CASSPRTGWEQYS. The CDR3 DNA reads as TGTGCCAGCAGTCCCAGGACAGGATGGGAGCAGTACTCC.